This TCR beta chain was obtained from a study of pediatric ulcerative colitis. General study findings and limits: A couple of patients had blood samples with substantially reduced template counts. In rectum, acute severe colitis had expanded clones and less diversity.

Concerning this clone: Its cognate antigen is unknown.

Sequencing used immunoSEQ multiplex PCR; TCRdb keeps in-frame clones, though not all of them. The sample lists 15,000 to 20,000 clones; over 70% were seen once. One to two pinch biopsies were taken from the rectum during colonoscopy. With 5 bases removed from V and 6 bases from J, the gap between germline ends came to 14 bases. Per germline, CDR1 LGHNA and CDR2 YNFKEQ. The CDR3 sequence is 13 residues long. The rearrangement links TRBV4-2 to TRBJ2-7, with D unclear. The receptor was derived from a boy between 5 and 17 years old who was a control in a study of pediatric ulcerative colitis. Sequenced sample: gut tissue. In DNA form, the CDR3 reads TGTGCCAGCAGCTCAACCACTGGCACCGAGCAGTACTTC. Translating it yields CASSSTTGTEQYF.